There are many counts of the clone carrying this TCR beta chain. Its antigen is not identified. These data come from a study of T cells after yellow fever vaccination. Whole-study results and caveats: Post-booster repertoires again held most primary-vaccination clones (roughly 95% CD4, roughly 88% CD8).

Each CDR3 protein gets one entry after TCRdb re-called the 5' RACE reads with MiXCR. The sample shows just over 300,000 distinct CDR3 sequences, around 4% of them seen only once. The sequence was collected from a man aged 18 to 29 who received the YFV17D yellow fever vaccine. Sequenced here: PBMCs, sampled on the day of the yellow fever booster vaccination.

CDR3 residues: CAIARPDAGVEQFF. The CDR3 DNA reads TGTGCCATCGCCCGTCCAGATGCGGGGGTTGAGCAGTTCTTC. The J gene is TRBJ2-1, the V gene TRBV12-3 or TRBV12-4; 7 bases map to TRBD2. V was pared by 10 bases and J by 9 bases, with 15 bases of the junction left unmatched. The CDR3 contains 14 residues.